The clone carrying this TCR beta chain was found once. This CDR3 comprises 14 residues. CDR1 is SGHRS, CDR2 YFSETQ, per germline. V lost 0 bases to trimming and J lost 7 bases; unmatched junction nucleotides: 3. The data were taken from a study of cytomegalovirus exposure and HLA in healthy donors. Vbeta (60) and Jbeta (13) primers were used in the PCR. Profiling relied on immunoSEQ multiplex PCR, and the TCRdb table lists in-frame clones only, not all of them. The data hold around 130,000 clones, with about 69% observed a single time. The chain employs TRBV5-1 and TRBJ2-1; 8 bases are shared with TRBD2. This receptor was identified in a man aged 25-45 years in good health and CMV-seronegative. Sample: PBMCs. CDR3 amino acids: CASSLGGLVNEQFF. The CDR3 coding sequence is TGCGCCAGCAGCTTGGGGGGACTAGTAAATGAGCAGTTCTTC.